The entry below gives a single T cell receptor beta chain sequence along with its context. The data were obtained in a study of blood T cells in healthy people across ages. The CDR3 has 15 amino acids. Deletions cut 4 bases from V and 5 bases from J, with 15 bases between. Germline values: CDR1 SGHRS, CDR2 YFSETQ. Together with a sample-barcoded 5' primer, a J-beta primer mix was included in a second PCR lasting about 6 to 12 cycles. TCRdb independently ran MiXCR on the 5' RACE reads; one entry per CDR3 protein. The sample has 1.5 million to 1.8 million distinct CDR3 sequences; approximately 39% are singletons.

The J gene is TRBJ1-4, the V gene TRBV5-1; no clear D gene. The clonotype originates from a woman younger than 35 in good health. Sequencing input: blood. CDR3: CASSPPDLVNEKLFF. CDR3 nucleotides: TGCGCCAGCAGCCCACCGGACCTAGTGAATGAAAAACTGTTTTTT.